The source of this T cell receptor beta chain is a study of shared clonotypes between healthy human individuals. Positive CCR7 selection of CD45RO-negative cells yielded the naive CD8 cells, and terminally differentiated effector memory CD45RA+ cells were excluded. TCRdb keeps only in-frame clones here, not all; method: immunoSEQ multiplex PCR. The table includes some 2 million clones, less than 95% detected once. V shed 4 bases and J 5 bases; nucleotides not matched to a gene: 12. Germline loops: CDR1 SGHKS, CDR2 YYEKEE (reference sequence). This CDR3 is 17 amino acids long. The receptor comes from a man aged 18 to 29 in good health. The sample taken for sequencing was naive CD8+ T cells sorted from blood. The chain uses TRBV5-5 and TRBJ1-5; 10 bases fit TRBD1. CDR3 in amino acids: CASSLGWDRGIDQPQHF. The DNA of the CDR3 is TGTGCCAGCAGCCTCGGCTGGGACAGGGGAATTGATCAGCCCCAGCATTTT.